Listed below are T cell receptor beta chains from one sample, sequenced in a study of blood T cell repertoires in COVID-19. Sequencing used immunoSEQ multiplex PCR; TCRdb keeps in-frame clones, though not all of them. Here the sample spans around 190,000 clones, roughly nine tenths being singletons. Sequencing was carried out using peripheral blood. Every receptor here comes from a man between 18 and 35 years old who had recovered from COVID-19. Both conserved end residues are part of each CDR3.

v_call: TRBV5-1
cdr3_aa: CASSQGLAGGSDTQYF

v_call: TRBV24-1
cdr3_aa: CATMRGVGTGSNPDYGYTF

v_call: TRBV27
cdr3_aa: CASSLTGAEAFF

v_call: TRBV15
cdr3_aa: CATSTRQGTGEQYF

v_call: TRBV4-2
cdr3_aa: CASSQDRTSYNEQFF

v_call: TRBV5-6
cdr3_aa: CASSWGTADYEQYF

v_call: TRBV7-9
cdr3_aa: CASSLKNDNLGQEYF

v_call: TRBV7-3
cdr3_aa: CASSFGGNAEAFF

v_call: TRBV7-9
cdr3_aa: CASSRLGGTGELFF

v_call: TRBV28
cdr3_aa: CASSLPGLAGGSEQYF

v_call: TRBV4-3
cdr3_aa: CASSQVLAGAYEQYF

v_call: TRBV4-3
cdr3_aa: CASSPAGRRGYF

v_call: TRBV5-1
cdr3_aa: CASSGGPGNTEAFF

v_call: TRBV18
cdr3_aa: CASSQSTGLSEQYF

v_call: TRBV5-1
cdr3_aa: CASSPEGGANVLTF

v_call: TRBV7-2
cdr3_aa: CASSLQAGSNEQFF

v_call: TRBV27
cdr3_aa: CASRPHRGDEQFF

v_call: TRBV10-3
cdr3_aa: CAIQGGWGTEAFF

v_call: TRBV27
cdr3_aa: CASSLSSQTGYGYTF

v_call: TRBV28
cdr3_aa: CASRPEVGYGYTF

v_call: TRBV9
cdr3_aa: CASSVGGSYGYTF

v_call: TRBV14
cdr3_aa: CASSPTGSLAKNIQYF

v_call: TRBV28
cdr3_aa: CASTPRGLAGGRGGYYEQYF

v_call: TRBV28
cdr3_aa: CASNSAGYNEQFF

v_call: TRBV7-9
cdr3_aa: CASSLGTGGYDTQYF

v_call: TRBV12-3/TRBV12-4
cdr3_aa: CASSPQGGQFF

v_call: TRBV6-5
cdr3_aa: CASGLAGVGNEQFF

v_call: TRBV28
cdr3_aa: CASSLRQLAGYTGELFF

v_call: TRBV28
cdr3_aa: CASSMTEPRSRYTF

v_call: TRBV7-2
cdr3_aa: CASSLLGVTGYGYTF

v_call: TRBV19
cdr3_aa: CASSEDSDTGELFF

v_call: TRBV5-1
cdr3_aa: CASSLGWEGNTEAFF

v_call: TRBV24-1
cdr3_aa: CATSDSSRGSSYNEQFF

v_call: TRBV9
cdr3_aa: CASSVASLASSYNEQFF

v_call: TRBV28
cdr3_aa: CASSPLASGDQETQYF

v_call: TRBV28
cdr3_aa: CASNPGVSVKYNEQFF

v_call: TRBV7-3
cdr3_aa: CASSLGGSGSYNEQFF

v_call: TRBV4-1
cdr3_aa: CASSPPDSLFNYGYTF

v_call: TRBV28
cdr3_aa: CASSRTGPLNNQPQHF

v_call: TRBV18
cdr3_aa: CASSPPTGAYNEQFF

v_call: TRBV4-3
cdr3_aa: CASSQDRGAGTEAFF

v_call: TRBV6-4
cdr3_aa: CASRFWTDSYSNQPQHF

v_call: TRBV20-1
cdr3_aa: CSASARTSNQPQHF

v_call: TRBV7-3
cdr3_aa: CASSPRGAGISYNEQFF

v_call: TRBV24-1
cdr3_aa: CATGGRVPGDTQYF

v_call: TRBV2
cdr3_aa: CASSEAAGTGYNEQFF

v_call: TRBV19
cdr3_aa: CASSIVPGLGAYEQYF

v_call: TRBV3-1/TRBV3-2
cdr3_aa: CASSPTSAEETQYF

v_call: TRBV18
cdr3_aa: CASSLGQDNQPQHF

v_call: TRBV19
cdr3_aa: CASSRTGPLTEAFF

v_call: TRBV7-6
cdr3_aa: CASSLASREQYF

v_call: TRBV15
cdr3_aa: CATSRDTRADEQFF

v_call: TRBV6-5
cdr3_aa: CASSYSTGDFFTF

v_call: TRBV28
cdr3_aa: CASSTAGASTYEQYF

v_call: TRBV5-1
cdr3_aa: CASSLGTLLTTNEKLFF

v_call: TRBV5-1
cdr3_aa: CASSLAGTNSYGYTF

v_call: TRBV3-1/TRBV3-2
cdr3_aa: CASSLRGGSYNEQFF

v_call: TRBV27
cdr3_aa: CASSLSSSSGANVLTF

v_call: TRBV9
cdr3_aa: CASSLDGDRPPYGYTF

v_call: TRBV2
cdr3_aa: CASKREDSYEQYF